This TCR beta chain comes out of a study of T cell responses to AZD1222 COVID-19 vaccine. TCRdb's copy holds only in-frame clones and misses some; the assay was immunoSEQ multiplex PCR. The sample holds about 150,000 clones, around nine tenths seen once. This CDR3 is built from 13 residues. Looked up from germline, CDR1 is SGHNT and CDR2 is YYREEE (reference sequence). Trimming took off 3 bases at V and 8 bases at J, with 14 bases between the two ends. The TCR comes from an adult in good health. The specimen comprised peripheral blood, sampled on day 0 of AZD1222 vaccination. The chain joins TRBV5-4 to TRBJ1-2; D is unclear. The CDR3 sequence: CASSSGVARGYTF. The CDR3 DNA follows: TGTGCCAGCAGCTCTGGGGTCGCGAGGGGCTACACCTTC.